The next 27 T cell receptor beta chains were all read from a single sample in a study of response to subunit inactivated influenza vaccine. TCRdb called the RT-PCR reads again in MiXCR, with one record for every CDR3 protein. The sample lists under 500,000 distinct CDR3 sequences; roughly 9.7% were seen once. The sample consisted of PBMCs from blood, taken 45 days after vaccination. The receptors were sampled from a man aged 45-65 years who received an inactivated influenza vaccine.

The chain links TRBV6-5 to TRBJ2-1; unclear D gene. V was cut by 3 bases and J by 8 bases, with 5 bases left in between. The CDR3 covers 11 residues. Germline V CDR1 and CDR2: MNHEY, SVGAGI. The CDR3 loop is CASSYWDEQFF. In DNA form, the CDR3 reads TGTGCCAGCAGTTATTGGGATGAGCAGTTCTTC.

J is TRBJ1-5 and V is TRBV19; 12 nucleotides match TRBD1. The germline V gene has CDR1 LNHDA and CDR2 SQIVND (reference sequence). V lost 5 bases and J lost 7; bases outside the gene matches: 6. The length of the CDR3 is 15 residues. The CDR3 bases are TGTGCCAGTAGTGCCGGGACAGGGGGCGCGCAGCCCCAGCATTTT. It codes for CASSAGTGGAQPQHF.

This clonotype was seen repeatedly, ten times or more. The chain joins TRBV3-1 to TRBJ2-3, with 12 bases matching TRBD2. Germline CDR1 LGHDT, CDR2 YNNKEL (reference sequence). The trim removed 1 base at V and 8 bases at J, leaving 7 bases unmatched. There are 16 residues in the CDR3. The CDR3 reads CASSQGTSGRSRTQYF. Written as DNA, the CDR3 is TGTGCCAGCAGCCAAGGAACTAGCGGGAGGTCACGTACGCAGTATTTT.

This clonotype occurred a few times. This chain connects TRBV20-1 to TRBJ1-6; weak D call: TRBD1 (6 bases). From germline, CDR1 is DFQATT and CDR2 SNEGSKA (reference sequence). The CDR3 contains 15 residues. V was clipped by 3 bases and J by 10 bases, with 19 bases between them. The CDR3 coding sequence is TGCAGTGCTAGGGGATTACAGGGTATGTCGTCACCCCTCCACTTT. It encodes CSARGLQGMSSPLHF.

The gene calls are TRBV11-2 and TRBJ2-6; 10 bases line up with TRBD2. Germline V lookup: CDR1 SGHAT, CDR2 FQNNGV. The trim removed 4 bases at V and 2 bases at J, leaving 8 bases unmatched. The CDR3 length is 18 residues. The CDR3: CASSSPGLAIPGANVLTF. CDR3 DNA: TGTGCCAGCAGCTCCCCGGGACTAGCGATACCTGGGGCCAACGTCCTGACTTTC.

This clonotype was observed a few times. The chain couples TRBV10-3 to TRBJ1-1; 11 nucleotides match TRBD1. The CDR3 has 15 residues. J gave up 6 bases and V 6 bases, and 9 bases lay outside the gene matches. The germline V gene has CDR1 ENHRY and CDR2 SYGVKD. The CDR3 protein is CAISSGDRGWAEAFF. The CDR3 DNA reads TGTGCCATCAGCTCAGGGGACAGGGGGTGGGCTGAAGCTTTCTTT.

This chain joins TRBV30 and TRBJ2-2; the D is unclear. V lost 0 bases, J lost 7 bases, and 3 bases lay in between. CDR1 and CDR2 (germline): GTSNPN, SVGIG (reference sequence). The CDR3 runs 11 residues. CDR3 coding DNA: TGTGCCTGGAGTGTATTCGGGGAGCTGTTTTTT. Residues: CAWSVFGELFF.

The rearrangement joins TRBV20-1 to TRBJ2-5; D assignment may be TRBD1 or TRBD2 (5 bases each). This CDR3 contains 14 residues. V was cut by 4 bases and J by 1 base, with 13 bases left in between. The germline gives CDR1 DFQATT, CDR2 SNEGSKA (reference sequence). The CDR3 loop is CSATPPGPQETQYF. The CDR3 coding sequence is TGCAGTGCTACCCCGCCGGGACCCCAAGAGACCCAGTACTTC.

On this clonotype: The junction does not match germline at one end; this may be a read error. The V gene is TRBV7-9, the J gene TRBJ2-1, with no clear D. The germline V gene encodes CDR1 SEHNR and CDR2 FQNEAQ (reference sequence). CDR3 length equals 8 residues. CDR3 amino acids: CATSEQFF. The DNA of the CDR3 is TGTGCCACCAGCGAGCAGTTCTTC.

This clonotype was seen many times. The chain employs TRBV20-1 and TRBJ2-5; D gene unclear. V gave up 0 bases and J gave up 5 bases, with 16 bases separating them. The germline CDR1 and CDR2 sequences are DFQATT and SNEGSKA (reference sequence). This CDR3 spans 15 amino acids. CDR3 sequence reads: CSARDILAVGETQYF. The CDR3 DNA is TGCAGTGCTAGAGATATCTTAGCAGTCGGGGAGACCCAGTACTTC.

This clonotype was counted a few times. The chain uses TRBV7-9 and TRBJ2-1; D ambiguous. Germline V gene data show CDR1 as SEHNR and CDR2 as FQNEAQ (reference sequence). The CDR3 loop spans 11 amino acids. Deletions cut 3 bases from V and 6 bases from J, with 3 bases between. The CDR3, as DNA: TGTGCCAGCAGCTTTTCCAATGAGCAGTTCTTC. Residues: CASSFSNEQFF. The whole variable domain, remainder taken from reference TRBV7-9 and TRBJ2-1, is DTGVSQNPRHKITKRGQNVTFRCDPISEHNRLYWYRQTLGQGPEFLTYFQNEAQLEKSRLLSDRFSAERPKGSFSTLEIQRTEQGDSAMYLCASSFSNEQFFGPGTRLTVL.

This clonotype was detected only a few times. This chain links TRBV10-1 with TRBJ2-7; TRBD1 might be the D (6 bases). V gave up 6 bases and J gave up 1 base, with 10 bases separating them. CDR1 and CDR2 (germline): WNHNN, SYGVQD (reference sequence). The CDR3 is 13 residues long. The CDR3 DNA follows: TGCGCCAGCAGGGACAGAATTTCCTACGAGCAGTACTTC. It specifies CASRDRISYEQYF.

The chain has TRBV4-3 and TRBJ2-5; 9 bases agree with TRBD1. Germline V CDR1 and CDR2: LGHNA, YSLEER. Trimming at V came to 0 bases and at J to 5 bases, leaving 4 bases not matched to a gene. The CDR3 has 15 amino acids. For the CDR3, the DNA is TGCGCCAGCAGCCAAGACGACAGGGGGGATGAGACCCAGTACTTC. Its translation is CASSQDDRGDETQYF.

This chain links TRBV29-1 with TRBJ1-1; D is undetermined. Trimming took 5 bases from V and 0 from J, leaving 7 bases between them. The length of the CDR3 is 12 residues. Germline CDR1 is SQVTM and CDR2 is ANQGSEA. The CDR3 sequence: CSVKDLNTEAFF. In DNA form, the CDR3 reads TGCAGCGTTAAGGACTTGAACACTGAAGCTTTCTTT. The full variable domain, in which reference TRBV29-1 and TRBJ1-1 provide the parts outside the CDR3, is SAVISQKPSRDICQRGTSLTIQCQVDSQVTMMFWYRQQPGQSLTLIATANQGSEATYESGFVIDKFPISRPNLTFSTLTVSNMSPEDSSIYLCSVKDLNTEAFFGQGTRLTVV.

Only a few counts were recorded for this clonotype. The chain links TRBV7-2 to TRBJ2-7; the D is unclear. CDR3 size: 15 residues. V was shortened by 1 base and J by 9 bases, with 19 bases between the two germline ends. CDR1 is SGHTA and CDR2 is FQGNSA in the germline V gene. The CDR3 bases are TGTGCCAGCAGCTTAGACTCGACTCCGAGGAGAGGGCAGTACTTC. This gives the protein CASSLDSTPRRGQYF.

The rearrangement links TRBV3-1 to TRBJ1-2; a weak D match, TRBD1 (6 bases). In germline, CDR1 is LGHDT, CDR2 YNNKEL (reference sequence). The CDR3 is made up of 15 amino acids. V was cut by 1 base and J by 4 bases, with 13 bases left in between. Here the CDR3 DNA reads TGTGCCAGCAGCCAAGGATCGGGGGGCAGCTATGGCTACACCTTC. It encodes CASSQGSGGSYGYTF.

This clonotype was seen more than once but under ten times. The chain links TRBV9 to TRBJ2-7; 7 positions agree with TRBD1. The J segment lost 4 bases and the V segment lost 4 bases, leaving 8 bases of the junction unmatched. The CDR3 is 14 residues long. The germline CDR1 and CDR2 sequences are SGDLS and YYNGEE. Written as DNA, the CDR3 is TGTGCCAGCAGCCCATGGGACAGACCATACGAGCAGTACTTC. Its translation is CASSPWDRPYEQYF.

J is TRBJ2-1 and V is TRBV5-1, with TRBD2 as a possible D gene (5 bases). Germline loops: CDR1 SGHRS, CDR2 YFSETQ. V gave up 1 base and J gave up 7 bases, with 15 bases separating them. The length of the CDR3 is 15 residues. CDR3 bases: TGCGCCAGCAGCTTGCACGTGGGAGACTTAAATGAGCAGTTCTTC. Translation: CASSLHVGDLNEQFF.

The chain uses TRBV5-1 and TRBJ2-7, with D unresolved. Germline lookup yields CDR1 SGHRS and CDR2 YFSETQ. The CDR3 contains 14 residues. The ends were cut back, 3 bases at V and 1 base at J, with 11 bases in the middle. The CDR3 region has the DNA TGCGCCAGCAGCTCCCCGGCCCTTTCCTACGAGCAGTACTTC. Protein: CASSSPALSYEQYF. The full variable domain, completed using reference TRBV5-1 and TRBJ2-7, is KAGVTQTPRYLIKTRGQQVTLSCSPISGHRSVSWYQQTPGQGLQFLFEYFSETQRNKGNFPGRFSGRQFSNSRSEMNVSTLELGDSALYLCASSSPALSYEQYFGPGTRLTVT.

The chain recombines TRBV30 with TRBJ1-5; D not resolved. Trimming stripped 1 base from V and 0 bases from J, with 7 bases between. This CDR3 region has 14 residues. Germline CDR1 and CDR2: GTSNPN and SVGIG (reference sequence). The CDR3: CAWSGANSNQPQHF. CDR3 bases: TGTGCCTGGAGTGGAGCAAATAGCAATCAGCCCCAGCATTTT.

This clonotype was seen only a few times. The J gene is TRBJ2-2, the V gene TRBV6-2 or TRBV6-3, with D uncertain. V dropped 6 bases and J dropped 8 bases, with 10 bases sitting between them. CDR3 size: 12 residues. The germline V gene has CDR1 MNHEY and CDR2 SVGEGT. This CDR3 reads CASSHGRGELFF. CDR3 DNA: TGTGCCAGCAGCCACGGGCGGGGGGAGCTGTTTTTT.

This clonotype was seen more than once but under ten times. This chain uses TRBV6-2 or TRBV6-3 with TRBJ2-5; 12 bases agree with TRBD2. This CDR3 is built from 18 residues. J was trimmed by 4 bases and V by 4 bases; bases with no gene match: 13. Looked up from germline, CDR1 is MNHEY and CDR2 is SVGEGT. The CDR3 region is CASSLPRLAGAGAETQYF. CDR3 coding DNA: TGTGCCAGCAGTTTACCAAGACTAGCGGGGGCCGGAGCAGAGACCCAGTACTTC.

This clonotype was seen more than once but under ten times. The rearrangement joins TRBV20-1 to TRBJ1-4, with 10 bases identical to TRBD1. CDR3 size: 14 residues. Per the germline V gene, CDR1 is DFQATT and CDR2 is SNEGSKA (reference sequence). V shed 4 bases and J 7 bases; nucleotides not matched to a gene: 6. The DNA of the CDR3 is TGCAGTGCTACGACAGGGGGCGCGAGTGAAAAACTGTTTTTT. Protein: CSATTGGASEKLFF.

This clonotype was seen at least ten times. CDR3 sequence reads: CASSQEGQGNYGYTF. Here the CDR3 DNA reads TGTGCCAGCAGCCAAGAGGGACAGGGGAACTATGGCTACACCTTC. The chain links TRBV4-2 to TRBJ1-2; 10 positions match TRBD1. The germline V gene encodes CDR1 LGHNA and CDR2 YNFKEQ. The CDR3 totals 15 residues. V trimming: 0 bases; J trimming: 2 bases; junction bases outside the gene matches: 0.

This clonotype was recorded many times. This chain connects TRBV14 to TRBJ2-1; unclear D gene. The CDR3 length is 16 residues. Per the germline V gene, CDR1 is SGHDN and CDR2 is FVKESK. V shed 0 bases and J shed 2 bases, with 11 bases lying between them. Here the CDR3 reads CASSQDTSETYNEQFF. The DNA for the CDR3 is TGTGCCAGCAGCCAAGATACGAGCGAGACCTACAATGAGCAGTTCTTC.

A few counts support this clonotype. The chain has TRBV20-1 and TRBJ2-1; 12 bases line up with TRBD2. V lost 6 bases, J lost 4 bases, and 4 bases stayed unmatched. CDR3 length: 14 amino acids. Germline values: CDR1 DFQATT, CDR2 SNEGSKA (reference sequence). CDR3 DNA sequence: TGCAGTGCCCCTAGCGGGAGGGAATACAATGAGCAGTTCTTC. It translates to CSAPSGREYNEQFF.

This clonotype was observed at least ten times. V usage is TRBV5-1 and J usage is TRBJ2-3; D is undetermined. CDR3 length equals 14 residues. Per the germline V gene, CDR1 is SGHRS and CDR2 is YFSETQ. The V and J ends lost 0 bases and 4 bases respectively, with 9 bases between them. CDR3 sequence: CASSLDGLPDTQYF. The CDR3 nucleotides are TGCGCCAGCAGCTTGGACGGGTTACCAGATACGCAGTATTTT.